This T cell receptor beta chain is drawn from a study of blood T cell repertoires in COVID-19. Using immunoSEQ multiplex PCR, the repertoire was profiled, and TCRdb retains in-frame clones only, with some absent. The sample holds 150,000 to 200,000 clones, 80% seen once. This clone came up a few times. Ages ranged from about 18 to 100 years, with residence in about two dozen US areas. Sequenced material: PBMCs or T cells enriched from blood (not recorded which). The TCR comes from a man aged 55 to 70 who had been exposed to COVID-19.

The CDR3 loop is CAWSRQGTPSGEQFF. The DNA for the CDR3 is TGTGCCTGGAGCAGACAGGGAACCCCAAGTGGGGAGCAGTTCTTC. V and J are TRBV30 and TRBJ2-1; 7 bases are a match to TRBD1. Germline loops: CDR1 GTSNPN, CDR2 SVGIG (reference sequence). The ends lost 3 bases at V and 10 bases at J; junction bases unmatched: 15. The CDR3 covers 15 residues.